Here is one T cell receptor beta chain with its context. This clone may be a read error of a much larger clone one base away. Libraries for naive CD8 T cells, which were made from about 20,000 to 1,000,000 sorted cells, drew on 10%, 30% or 50% of the RNA. The data originate from a study of molecular identifiers for immune sequencing clone quantification. Libraries of bulk TCR were made by previously described methods (with listed TCR primers). From the PCR reads, TCRdb called clonotypes with MiXCR, one entry per CDR3 protein. The sample has about 510,000 distinct CDR3 sequences, about 20% seen once. Germline CDR1 SGHDT, CDR2 YYEEEE. This CDR3 has 16 amino acids.

This receptor was identified in a human donor in good health. Some libraries in this study had Jurkat cell RNA spiked in. This chain joins TRBV5-6 and TRBJ2-7; D may match TRBD1 or TRBD2 (5 bases each). Sequenced material: naive CD8+ T cells from blood, with Jurkat cell RNA spiked in. Subset meaning: FACS-sorted CD8+CD4-CCR7+CD45RA+ naive T cells. The CDR3 sequence is CASGLMSDGGSYEQYF. The DNA of the CDR3 is TGTGCCAGCGGCTTGATGTCCGATGGGGGATCCTACGAGCAGTACTTC. Full variable domain (rest looked up from reference TRBV5-6 and TRBJ2-7): DAGVTQSPTHLIKTRGQQVTLRCSPKSGHDTVSWYQQALGQGPQFIFQYYEEEERQRGNFPDRFSGHQFPNYSSELNVNALLLGDSALYLCASGLMSDGGSYEQYFGPGTRLTVT.